Following are 3 T cell receptor beta chains from one sample sequenced in a study of T cells in Graves' hyperthyroidism and ophthalmopathy. Amplification yielded TCR beta CDR3 regions, with RNA transcripts as the source. The study used the HTBI primer set for a first-round RT-PCR of the TCR CDR3. TCRdb re-derived calls from the multiplex PCR reads in MiXCR, one entry per CDR3 protein. The sample holds about 350,000 distinct CDR3 sequences, about 15% seen once. The sequenced material came from blood. These receptors were collected from a woman aged 25 to 45 with Graves' hyperthyroidism.

Many counts were recorded for this clonotype. The chain recombines TRBV12-3 or TRBV12-4 with TRBJ1-2; D is possibly TRBD1 (5 bases). This CDR3 has 13 amino acids. V was trimmed by 6 bases and J by 6 bases, leaving 14 bases between them. The CDR3 sequence is CASSHPGGNGYTF. The DNA of the CDR3 is TGTGCCAGCAGCCACCCGGGGGGGAATGGCTACACCTTC.

The V gene is TRBV6-1, the J gene TRBJ1-6; D gene ambiguous. Trimming took 6 bases from V and 7 from J, leaving 13 bases between them. The CDR3 loop spans 14 amino acids. Per the germline V gene, CDR1 is MNHNS and CDR2 is SASEGT. The CDR3 DNA reads as TGTGCCAGCAGACTCCGGGAGTTAAATTCACCCCTCCACTTT. It codes for CASRLRELNSPLHF.

This clonotype was seen more than once but under ten times. V is TRBV30 and J is TRBJ1-6; unclear D gene. This CDR3 has 14 residues. Trimming took off 0 bases at V and 9 bases at J, with 12 bases between the two ends. Germline assignment: CDR1 GTSNPN and CDR2 SVGIG (reference sequence). CDR3 coding DNA: TGTGCCTGGAGTGTACAAACTCAGATTTCACCCCTCCACTTT. The encoded protein is CAWSVQTQISPLHF.